This TCR beta chain is drawn from a study of blood T cell repertoires in COVID-19. V lost 1 base and J 6 bases, leaving 13 bases between the germline ends. The CDR3 contains 16 residues. Germline V CDR1 and CDR2: MNHEY, SMNVEV (reference sequence). The table came from immunoSEQ multiplex PCR; TCRdb's copy has only in-frame clones and leaves some out. The table records 300,000 to 350,000 clones, approximately 88% of them present only once. Enrollment of patients from Seattle took place during active infection, with longitudinal follow-up. The TCR sequence derives from a woman aged 25 to 39 with COVID-19, enrolled during active disease. J is TRBJ1-6 and V is TRBV27, with D possibly being TRBD1 (6 bases). The sequencing sample was made of peripheral blood. The CDR3 DNA is TGTGCCAGCAGTTTATTTGCAGGGGTGGGTAATTCACCCCTCCACTTT. Its translation is CASSLFAGVGNSPLHF.